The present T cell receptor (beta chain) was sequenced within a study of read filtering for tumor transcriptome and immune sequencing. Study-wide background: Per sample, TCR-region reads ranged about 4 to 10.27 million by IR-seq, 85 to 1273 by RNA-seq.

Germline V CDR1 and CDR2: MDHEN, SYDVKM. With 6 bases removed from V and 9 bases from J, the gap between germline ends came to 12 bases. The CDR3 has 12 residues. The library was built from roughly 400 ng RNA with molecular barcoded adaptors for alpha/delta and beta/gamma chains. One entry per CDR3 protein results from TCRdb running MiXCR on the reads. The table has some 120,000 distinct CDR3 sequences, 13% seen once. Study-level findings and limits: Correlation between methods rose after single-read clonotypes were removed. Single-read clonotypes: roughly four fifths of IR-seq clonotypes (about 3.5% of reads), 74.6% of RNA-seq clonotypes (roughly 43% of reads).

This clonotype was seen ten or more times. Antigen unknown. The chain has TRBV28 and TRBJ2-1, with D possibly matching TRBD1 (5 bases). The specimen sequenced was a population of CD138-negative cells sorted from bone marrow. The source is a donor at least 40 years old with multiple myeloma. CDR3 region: CASSVQGPEQFF. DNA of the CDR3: TGTGCCAGCAGCGTTCAGGGTCCTGAGCAGTTCTTC.